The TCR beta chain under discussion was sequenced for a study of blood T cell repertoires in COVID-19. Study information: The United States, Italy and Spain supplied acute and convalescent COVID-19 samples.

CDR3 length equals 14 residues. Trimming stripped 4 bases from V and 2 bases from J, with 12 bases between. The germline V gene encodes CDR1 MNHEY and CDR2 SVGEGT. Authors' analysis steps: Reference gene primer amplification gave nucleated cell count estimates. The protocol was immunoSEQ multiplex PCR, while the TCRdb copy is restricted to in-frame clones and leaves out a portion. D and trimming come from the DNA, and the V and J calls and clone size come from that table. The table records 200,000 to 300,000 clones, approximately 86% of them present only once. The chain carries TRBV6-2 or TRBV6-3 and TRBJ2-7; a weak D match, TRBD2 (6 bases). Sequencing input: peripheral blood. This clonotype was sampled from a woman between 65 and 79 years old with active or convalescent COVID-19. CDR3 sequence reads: CASSSGRTTYEQYF. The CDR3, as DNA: TGTGCCAGCAGTTCCGGCAGGACTACCTACGAGCAGTACTTC.